Given below is one T cell receptor beta chain in context. The antigen is undetermined. Measured with immunoSEQ multiplex PCR; TCRdb has only the in-frame clones, and not every one. The sample has tens of thousands of clones; more than 80% are singletons. From germline, CDR1 is SGHVS and CDR2 FQNEAQ. Trimming shortened V by 8 bases and J by 7 bases, and 15 bases separated the two germline ends. CDR3 length: 13 amino acids. The data were obtained in a study of cytomegalovirus exposure and HLA in healthy donors. Study results and caveats: Generally TCR sequences proved uncommon, though certain public TCRs appeared in numerous donors. The authors listed about 170 TCR beta chains as cytomegalovirus-associated. A later analysis found first-cohort TCR clusters tended to co-occur in the 130 or so validation repertoires. In vitro, a few CMV-associated chains proved specific for CMV antigens.

The source material was PBMCs. The rearrangement uses TRBV7-8 and TRBJ2-1; D perhaps matches TRBD2 (6 bases). This clonotype originated in a young woman in good health and CMV-seronegative. CDR3 residues: CASGGSLKNEQFF. In DNA, the CDR3 is TGTGCCAGCGGAGGGAGCCTTAAGAATGAGCAGTTCTTC.